This entry concerns a single T cell receptor beta chain. No antigen is known for it. After constant-region reverse-primer amplification, full-length variable regions underwent semi-nested PCR with Nested Universal Primer A. TCRdb re-called the 5' RACE reads with MiXCR, one entry per CDR3 protein. The data contain roughly 8,500 distinct CDR3 sequences, about 45% of them singletons. V gave up 3 bases and J gave up 1 base; unmatched junction bases: 11. This CDR3 has 17 amino acids. From germline, CDR1 is MDHEN and CDR2 SYDVKM. Tregs were sorted as CD4+CD25+CD127-/low cells. Study outcomes and limitations: The TCR gene usage of tumor memory CD4+ T cells clustered together with blood and lymph node memory CD4+ cells and with lymph node naive CD4+ cells. Larger-cohort validation covered only one TCR beta V-J rearrangement. Tumor Tregs overlapped most with tumor, then blood, naive CD4+ cells.

The rearrangement uses TRBV28 and TRBJ2-5; 7 positions match TRBD2. The source of this sequence is a female donor with breast cancer. The sample comprised Tregs sorted from a lymph node. The CDR3 protein is CASSFHGLGKIQETQYF. DNA for the CDR3: TGTGCCAGCAGTTTTCACGGACTAGGCAAAATCCAAGAGACCCAGTACTTC.